This T cell receptor beta chain was obtained from a study of T-cell memory formation after mild COVID-19. Points from the study as a whole: That cross-reactive memory joined was suggested by some responding clones appearing in pre-infection memory. Contracting CD4+ clones sat mainly in CM and EM; CD8+ in EMRA.

To note about this clonotype: The antigen is not known.

In germline, CDR1 is SGHDT, CDR2 YYEEEE. The germline V and J ends were trimmed by 6 bases and 9 bases, with 22 bases remaining between them. The CDR3 loop spans 16 amino acids. TCRdb fed the 5' RACE reads into MiXCR, producing one record per CDR3 protein. In the table there are some 300,000 distinct CDR3 sequences, 20% to 25% of which are singletons. The sequencing input was PBMCs or a T cell subset sorted from them (not recorded which). The clonotype comes from a young man who had mild COVID-19 (a few samples of this study predate the infection). Cell type and time point are not known. V gene TRBV5-6 combines with J gene TRBJ1-6; no firm D call. DNA of the CDR3: TGTGCCAGCACTTCGGGAGAAAGGGTTTTAACTTCACCCCTCCACTTT. This translates into CASTSGERVLTSPLHF. Looking up the rest from reference TRBV5-6 and TRBJ1-6 gives the full variable domain: DAGVTQSPTHLIKTRGQQVTLRCSPKSGHDTVSWYQQALGQGPQFIFQYYEEEERQRGNFPDRFSGHQFPNYSSELNVNALLLGDSALYLCASTSGERVLTSPLHFGNGTRLTVT.